This TCR beta chain was identified in a study of T cell repertoires in ileal Crohn's disease (dated by TCRdb to about 2019). For the study in its entirety: The median duration of disease was 7.5 to 9.5 years, and at the time of surgery roughly 38% of patients were active smokers. A total of about 170 mucosal samples from roughly 50 patients were sequenced, with samples obtained at several locations on the surgical specimen and at postoperative endoscopy. The study was conducted in parallel with a multicentre cohort that was designed to identify predictors of early endoscopic recurrence following ileocolonic resection. Every patient underwent surgery because of a complication, which was stricturing disease in around 60% of cases and penetrating disease in roughly 39%. Postoperative therapy was given to about half of the patients, with thiopurines administered to roughly twelve patients and anti-TNF agents administered to 15 to 20 patients. Endoscopic postoperative recurrence was defined as a Rutgeerts score above i0. TCR repertoire analysis was performed in a few dozen Crohn's disease patients drawn from a prospective multicentre cohort. General study outcomes and caveats: Higher percentages of high-frequency clones at the time of surgery were linked to endoscopic recurrence, and every patient with clonality above 26.8% (18/57) had recurrence. Sorted CD8 T cells carried more high-frequency clones than CD4 T cells, suggesting mucosal expansions were mainly CD8. Only a subgroup of patients, of unstated size, had mucosal CD4 and CD8 T cells sorted and sequenced. A significantly higher proportion of clonal expansions was observed in active smokers at surgery than in non-smokers (about 25% vs 18%, p=0.02).

Regarding this clone: This receptor's antigen is unknown. There are no base qualities to consult, and no much larger clone falls within one base.

Adults with ileal or ileocolonic Crohn's disease and an indication for ileocolonic resection were eligible for inclusion. Before DNA extraction, whole ileal mucosal biopsies were kept frozen at -80 degrees C. A TRizol-based method was used to extract genomic DNA from the frozen whole biopsies, and the DNA was quantified with a NanoDrop 2000 spectrophotometer. For CDR1 and CDR2, the germline V gene lists MNHNS and SASEGT. The CDR3 measures 14 amino acids from cysteine to phenylalanine. Left in the record is the CDR3 DNA by itself, 42 bases read in frame from the first base. V is pruned by 8 bases and J by 0 bases, leaving 7 bases of the junction without a gene match. For commercial TCRB immunosequencing, five hundred nanograms of biopsy DNA were submitted for each sample. Adaptive Biotechnology amplified CDR3 regions from genomic DNA with a two-step multiplex PCR that controlled for amplification bias. The first PCR used primers for every V and J gene segment; the second PCR added barcodes and Illumina adapters. CDR3 libraries were sequenced on an Illumina instrument. Processing in the source paper ran as follows. The analysis drew on both the pipelines supplied by the vendor and custom analysis of the raw data in R/Bioconductor running R version 3.3.0. Clonality, which ranges from 0 to 1, was calculated as the inverse of the normalised Shannon entropy across all productive clones. High-frequency clones were defined as the share of the repertoire occupied by the top 100 clones, with only clones passing a 95% confidence test being retained. Overlap between samples was measured with the Morisita-Horn index, while repertoire diversity was measured with the Simpson index. TCRdb limited this immuneACCESS table to in-frame rearrangements with V and J called. A share of clones is missing; checked studies link under half to unresolved V genes, and the rest is unexplained. The DNA was the basis for D and trimming; V, J and clone size are from that table. For this sample the table gives about 15,000 clones, of which roughly 78% were detected only once. The ten largest clonotypes hold approximately 17% of the sample.

The sequence was obtained from an adult with Crohn's disease. Sequenced input: ileal tissue. This chain is built from TRBV6-1 and TRBJ2-7; 7 bases in the junction line up with TRBD2. Here the CDR3 is given as CASGREPSSYEQYF. The nucleotides read TGTGCCAGCGGGCGGGAGCCTAGCTCCTACGAGCAGTACTTC.